Below are 20 T cell receptor beta chains sequenced from a single sample in a study of shared clonotypes between healthy human individuals. Naive CD8 cells comprised CD45RO-negative, CCR7-positively selected cells, excluding terminally differentiated effector memory CD45RA+ cells. Sequencing was performed with immunoSEQ multiplex PCR; in TCRdb, only in-frame clones are kept and a portion is missing. There are more than 600,000 clones in the sample; around 92% occur only once, and nearly 25% lies in the top ten. Sequences were obtained from naive CD8+ T cells sorted from blood. The receptors come from a man aged 25-40 years in good health.

The rearrangement joins TRBV29-1 to TRBJ1-4; D unclear. This CDR3 is built from 11 residues. Germline assignment: CDR1 SQVTM and CDR2 ANQGSEA. Trimming removed 5 bases from V and 5 bases from J, with 6 bases in between. CDR3 sequence (DNA): TGCAGCGTTTGGGGAAATGAAAAACTGTTTTTT. It translates to CSVWGNEKLFF.

The J gene is TRBJ2-1, the V gene TRBV4-1; no definite D call. This CDR3 is 13 amino acids long. V lost 2 bases and J 8 bases, leaving 10 bases between the germline ends. CDR1 and CDR2 from the germline V gene are MGHRA and YSYEKL. CDR3 sequence: CASSQTPLDEQFF. DNA of the CDR3: TGCGCCAGCAGCCAAACCCCGCTAGATGAGCAGTTCTTC.

This clone was observed a few times. For the CDR3, the DNA is TGCGCCAGCTGCTCAAGCGGGAGAGTGGAAGATACGCAGTATTTT. Protein: CASCSSGRVEDTQYF. V usage is TRBV5-1 and J usage is TRBJ2-3, with 8 bases fitting TRBD2. V lost 7 bases and J lost 5; bases outside the gene matches: 12. CDR1 SGHRS and CDR2 YFSETQ come from the germline V gene. The CDR3 is 15 residues long.

The CDR3 spells CASSLFSYEQYF. For the CDR3, the DNA is TGTGCCAGCAGCTTATTTTCCTACGAGCAGTACTTC. The rearrangement joins TRBV7-2 to TRBJ2-7; D remains unclear. Per germline, CDR1 SGHTA and CDR2 FQGNSA. Trimming removed 2 bases at V and 1 base at J, with 3 bases between. The CDR3 is 12 amino acids. The entire variable domain, with the rest obtained from reference TRBV7-2 and TRBJ2-7, is as follows: GAGVSQSPSNKVTEKGKDVELRCDPISGHTALYWYRQSLGQGLEFLIYFQGNSAPDKSGLPSDRFSAERTGGSVSTLTIQRTQQEDSAVYLCASSLFSYEQYFGPGTRLTVT.

This chain uses TRBV7-2 with TRBJ2-7, with D unresolved. Trimming pared 3 bases from V and 0 bases from J, leaving 9 bases between. Per the germline V gene, CDR1 is SGHTA and CDR2 is FQGNSA. The CDR3 runs 14 residues. DNA of the CDR3: TGTGCCAGCAGCTTTGGCTTGATCTCCTACGAGCAGTACTTC. Amino acids: CASSFGLISYEQYF.

The chain joins TRBV4-3 to TRBJ2-3, with D tentatively TRBD1 (5 bases). The germline gives CDR1 LGHNA, CDR2 YSLEER. The length of the CDR3 is 17 residues. V was trimmed by 0 bases and J by 3 bases, leaving 16 bases between them. The CDR3 sequence: CASSQERGNPSTDTQYF. Here the CDR3 DNA reads TGCGCCAGCAGCCAAGAAAGGGGAAACCCCTCGACAGATACGCAGTATTTT.

This clone was detected once. V is TRBV15 and J is TRBJ2-3, with D tentatively TRBD1 or TRBD2 (5 bases each). Trimming stripped 0 bases from V and 0 bases from J, with 19 bases between. CDR1 is LNHNV and CDR2 is YYDKDF in the germline V gene (reference sequence). There are 19 residues in the CDR3. CDR3 DNA sequence: TGTGCCACCAGCAGAGATGGGACCCTACAACAAGAAAGCACAGATACGCAGTATTTT. It is translated as CATSRDGTLQQESTDTQYF. Using reference TRBV15 and TRBJ2-3 for the parts outside the CDR3, the full variable domain is DAMVIQNPRYQVTQFGKPVTLSCSQTLNHNVMYWYQQKSSQAPKLLFHYYDKDFNNEADTPDNFQSRRPNTSFCFLDIRSPGLGDTAMYLCATSRDGTLQQESTDTQYFGPGTRLTVL.

The V and J genes are TRBV27 and TRBJ1-2, with D perhaps TRBD1 (6 bases). Germline lookup yields CDR1 MNHEY and CDR2 SMNVEV (reference sequence). V shed 10 bases and J shed 3 bases, with 12 bases lying between them. This CDR3 has 12 residues. CDR3: CATGTNYYGYTF. The CDR3 region has the DNA TGTGCCACGGGGACAAACTACTATGGCTACACCTTC.

The DNA for the CDR3 is TGTGCCAGCAGCTTAGGTGGAGGATGGGCCCAGTACTTC. Encoded protein: CASSLGGGWAQYF. The V call is TRBV11-2, the J call TRBJ2-5; maybe TRBD2 (5 bases). The germline V gene encodes CDR1 SGHAT and CDR2 FQNNGV. This CDR3 has 13 residues. V dropped 1 base and J dropped 9 bases, with 12 bases sitting between them. The full variable domain, with the rest looked up from reference TRBV11-2 and TRBJ2-5, is EAGVAQSPRYKIIEKRQSVAFWCNPISGHATLYWYQQILGQGPKLLIQFQNNGVVDDSQLPKDRFSAERLKGVDSTLKIQPAKLEDSAVYLCASSLGGGWAQYFGPGTRLLVL.

V is TRBV4-1 and J is TRBJ1-1; possibly TRBD1 for D (6 bases). The CDR3 has 16 amino acids. CDR1 and CDR2 (germline): MGHRA, YSYEKL. V lost 3 bases to trimming and J lost 1 base, with 15 bases between them. The CDR3 is CASSHTRDIGNTEAFF. Here the CDR3 DNA reads TGCGCCAGCAGCCACACCAGGGACATAGGGAACACTGAAGCTTTCTTT.

The V and J genes are TRBV10-3 and TRBJ2-1; 11 bases line up with TRBD2. The germline CDR1 and CDR2 sequences are ENHRY and SYGVKD. This CDR3 has 14 residues. J was trimmed by 3 bases and V by 6 bases; bases with no gene match: 1. The CDR3 protein is CAIRGLADYNEQFF. DNA for the CDR3: TGTGCCATCAGGGGACTAGCGGACTACAATGAGCAGTTCTTC.

The J gene is TRBJ2-7, the V gene TRBV5-6; D may be TRBD2 (5 bases). Germline values: CDR1 SGHDT, CDR2 YYEEEE. V was pared by 3 bases and J by 0 bases, with 16 bases between. The CDR3 runs to 16 residues. The CDR3 DNA reads TGTGCCAGCAGCTCACTACTAGGCGGACTCTCCTACGAGCAGTACTTC. Amino acids: CASSSLLGGLSYEQYF. Using reference TRBV5-6 and TRBJ2-7 for the parts outside the CDR3, the full variable domain is DAGVTQSPTHLIKTRGQQVTLRCSPKSGHDTVSWYQQALGQGPQFIFQYYEEEERQRGNFPDRFSGHQFPNYSSELNVNALLLGDSALYLCASSSLLGGLSYEQYFGPGTRLTVT.

The rearrangement joins TRBV27 to TRBJ2-7, with TRBD1 matching over 9 bases. This CDR3 region has 14 residues. The germline gives CDR1 MNHEY, CDR2 SMNVEV (reference sequence). V shed 2 bases and J 5 bases; nucleotides not matched to a gene: 4. CDR3 amino acids: CASSLGTGLHEQYF. CDR3 DNA sequence: TGTGCCAGCAGTTTAGGGACAGGGCTCCACGAGCAGTACTTC.

V and J are TRBV9 and TRBJ2-1; 7 bases match TRBD2. V trimming: 2 bases; J trimming: 7 bases; junction bases outside the gene matches: 9. This CDR3 contains 15 residues. Per germline, CDR1 SGDLS and CDR2 YYNGEE. The CDR3 nucleotides read TGTGCCAGCAGCGTGGGGGGGAGCCCAGGGAATGAGCAGTTCTTC. It codes for CASSVGGSPGNEQFF.

In this sample, this clone turned up once. Other DNA sequences in the sample encode the same CDR3. The V gene is TRBV4-1, the J gene TRBJ2-3; D is ambiguous. The germline CDR1 and CDR2 sequences are MGHRA and YSYEKL. V lost 1 base and J lost 4, with 6 bases in between. The CDR3 is 13 amino acids. For the CDR3, the DNA is TGCGCCAGCAGCCAAGGAGTGGCAGATACGCAGTATTTT. Amino acids: CASSQGVADTQYF.

V gene TRBV15 combines with J gene TRBJ2-2; 7 bases match TRBD1. The germline V gene has CDR1 LNHNV and CDR2 YYDKDF (reference sequence). This CDR3 contains 14 residues. V shed 5 bases and J 5 bases; nucleotides not matched to a gene: 5. CDR3 nucleotides: TGTGCCACCAGCCCCGACAGGGCGACCGGGGAGCTGTTTTTT. It yields the protein CATSPDRATGELFF.

The chain links TRBV18 to TRBJ1-1; D perhaps matches TRBD1 (5 bases). In germline, CDR1 is KGHSH, CDR2 LQKENI. The V end was cut by 3 bases, the J end by 0 bases, with 8 bases between. This CDR3 has 14 residues. The CDR3 sequence: CASSPRDLNTEAFF. In DNA form, the CDR3 reads TGTGCCAGCTCACCCCGGGACCTGAACACTGAAGCTTTCTTT.

In this sample, this clone turned up once. DNA of the CDR3: TGTGCCAGCAGGGACGGAGACCGGTCCTATGGCTACACCTTC. This sequence encodes CASRDGDRSYGYTF. This sequence joins TRBV5-4 and TRBJ1-2; D remains unclear. Trimming took 5 bases from V and 4 from J, leaving 15 bases between them. This CDR3 has 14 residues. Germline CDR1 is SGHNT and CDR2 is YYREEE (reference sequence).

The chain recombines TRBV7-6 with TRBJ2-7, with D possibly being TRBD2 (7 bases). The germline V and J ends were trimmed by 3 bases and 5 bases, with 14 bases remaining between them. The CDR3 is made up of 14 amino acids. Germline V lookup: CDR1 SGHVS, CDR2 FNYEAQ. The CDR3 spells CASSLGGAPNEQYF. CDR3 bases: TGTGCCAGCAGCTTGGGGGGGGCCCCTAACGAGCAGTACTTC.

With regard to this clone: The sample has other DNA sequences that encode this CDR3 too. The gene calls are TRBV7-2 and TRBJ1-2; 8 positions match TRBD1. Germline loops: CDR1 SGHTA, CDR2 FQGNSA. The V and J ends lost 2 bases and 3 bases, in that order; junction bases with no gene match: 2. This CDR3 contains 14 residues. For the CDR3, the DNA is TGTGCCAGCAGCTTACCGGGACAGGACTATGGCTACACCTTC. Protein: CASSLPGQDYGYTF.